The next 12 T cell receptor beta chains were all read from a single sample in a study of blood T cell repertoires in COVID-19. The protocol was immunoSEQ multiplex PCR, while the TCRdb copy is restricted to in-frame clones and leaves out a portion. The sample lists around 160,000 clones; 80% to 90% were seen once. Sequencing used peripheral blood. Source of these receptors: a human donor with acute or convalescent COVID-19. The donor label of this sample is uncertain.

This clone has only a few counts. The chain couples TRBV29-1 to TRBJ1-2; tentative D call: TRBD1 (6 bases). This CDR3 is 14 amino acids long. The germline V gene has CDR1 SQVTM and CDR2 ANQGSEA. Trimming took 0 bases from V and 7 from J, leaving 15 bases between them. The CDR3 spells CSVEDLDRRSGYTF. As DNA, the CDR3 is TGCAGCGTTGAAGATCTGGACAGACGTAGTGGCTACACCTTC.

This chain connects TRBV18 to TRBJ1-1; 7 bases agree with TRBD1. The CDR3 runs 14 residues. V trimming: 3 bases; J trimming: 5 bases; junction bases outside the gene matches: 6. In germline, CDR1 is KGHSH, CDR2 LQKENI. CDR3 amino acids: CASSPEGAGTEAFF. The CDR3 region has the DNA TGTGCCAGCTCACCCGAGGGGGCAGGGACTGAAGCTTTCTTT.

The chain joins TRBV7-8 to TRBJ1-5, with TRBD1 as a possible D gene (6 bases). The CDR3 extends over 13 amino acids. Germline V gene data show CDR1 as SGHVS and CDR2 as FQNEAQ. With 4 bases removed from V and 5 bases from J, the gap between germline ends came to 9 bases. CDR3 residues: CASSYSGDQPQHF. As DNA, the CDR3 is TGTGCCAGCAGCTACTCAGGGGATCAGCCCCAGCATTTT.

The chain uses TRBV5-1 and TRBJ2-5; 11 bases agree with TRBD2. The CDR3 contains 16 residues. CDR1 and CDR2 (germline): SGHRS, YFSETQ. V lost 4 bases and J lost 1; bases outside the gene matches: 6. CDR3 bases: TGCGCCAGCAGCCGTAGACTAGCGGGGCGCCAAGAGACCCAGTACTTC. Its translation: CASSRRLAGRQETQYF.

The chain has TRBV7-2 and TRBJ1-2, with 8 bases that match TRBD1. This CDR3 has 15 amino acids. CDR1 and CDR2 from the germline V gene are SGHTA and FQGNSA. The J segment lost 7 bases and the V segment lost 2 bases, leaving 9 bases of the junction unmatched. The CDR3 is CASSLTNRGTGGYTF. The CDR3 DNA follows: TGTGCCAGCAGCTTAACCAACAGGGGGACGGGTGGCTACACCTTC.

The V and J genes are TRBV18 and TRBJ2-2, with D maybe TRBD1 (6 bases). Per germline, CDR1 KGHSH and CDR2 LQKENI. CDR3 length: 15 amino acids. The ends were cut back, 2 bases at V and 4 bases at J, with 11 bases in the middle. The chain's CDR3 is CASSPDRTGTGELFF. CDR3 DNA: TGTGCCAGCTCACCAGACAGGACCGGCACCGGGGAGCTGTTTTTT.

V usage is TRBV21-1 and J usage is TRBJ2-7; TRBD1 is the table's D call, not checked against the DNA. TRBV21-1 constitutes a pseudogene. The CDR3 has 16 amino acids. In DNA, the CDR3 is TGTGCCAGCAGCAAAGACCAGGGTGCATTTATCCACGAGCAGTACTTC. It specifies CASSKDQGAFIHEQYF.

This chain connects TRBV15 to TRBJ1-2, with unresolved D. The CDR3 is 14 residues long. V was pared by 2 bases and J by 6 bases, with 13 bases between. The germline V gene encodes CDR1 LNHNV and CDR2 YYDKDF (reference sequence). Written as DNA, the CDR3 is TGTGCCACCAGCAGAAACCCGACTAGGGATGGCTACACCTTC. It is translated as CATSRNPTRDGYTF. Based on the CDR3 plus reference TRBV15 and TRBJ1-2, the full variable domain is DAMVIQNPRYQVTQFGKPVTLSCSQTLNHNVMYWYQQKSSQAPKLLFHYYDKDFNNEADTPDNFQSRRPNTSFCFLDIRSPGLGDTAMYLCATSRNPTRDGYTFGSGTRLTVV.

The V gene is TRBV6-5, the J gene TRBJ1-5; TRBD1 matches at 8 bases. Germline loops: CDR1 MNHEY, CDR2 SVGAGI. Trimming removed 4 bases from V and 4 bases from J; junction bases left unmatched: 0. This CDR3 is built from 13 residues. The CDR3 DNA follows: TGTGCCAGCAGTTGGACAGGGAATCAGCCCCAGCATTTT. Its translation is CASSWTGNQPQHF.

The CDR3 DNA reads TGTGCCAGCAGCCTCAGGACTAGCCTGACTTCCAATGAGCAGTTCTTC. This codes for CASSLRTSLTSNEQFF. V is TRBV7-9 and J is TRBJ2-1; TRBD2 matches 8 bases. The CDR3 length is 16 residues. V was pared by 5 bases and J by 6 bases, with 12 bases of the junction left unmatched. The germline V gene encodes CDR1 SEHNR and CDR2 FQNEAQ (reference sequence).

The chain links TRBV3-1 (or the pseudogene TRBV3-2) to TRBJ1-2; 10 nucleotides align to TRBD1. The CDR3 is 14 amino acids. Trimming cost V 5 bases and J 7 bases; bases outside gene matches: 7. Germline CDR1 LGHDT, CDR2 YNNKEL (reference sequence). CDR3 sequence (DNA): TGTGCCAGCAGCGGTCGGACAGGGGGTCTTGGCTACACCTTC. This codes for CASSGRTGGLGYTF.

This rearrangement joins TRBV11-3 to TRBJ2-3; no firm D call. Germline lookup yields CDR1 SGHNT and CDR2 YENEEA. The CDR3 extends over 13 amino acids. V was pared by 2 bases and J by 8 bases, with 11 bases between. CDR3 DNA: TGTGCCAGCAGCTTAAATCTCTTCGGTACGCAGTATTTT. Translation: CASSLNLFGTQYF.